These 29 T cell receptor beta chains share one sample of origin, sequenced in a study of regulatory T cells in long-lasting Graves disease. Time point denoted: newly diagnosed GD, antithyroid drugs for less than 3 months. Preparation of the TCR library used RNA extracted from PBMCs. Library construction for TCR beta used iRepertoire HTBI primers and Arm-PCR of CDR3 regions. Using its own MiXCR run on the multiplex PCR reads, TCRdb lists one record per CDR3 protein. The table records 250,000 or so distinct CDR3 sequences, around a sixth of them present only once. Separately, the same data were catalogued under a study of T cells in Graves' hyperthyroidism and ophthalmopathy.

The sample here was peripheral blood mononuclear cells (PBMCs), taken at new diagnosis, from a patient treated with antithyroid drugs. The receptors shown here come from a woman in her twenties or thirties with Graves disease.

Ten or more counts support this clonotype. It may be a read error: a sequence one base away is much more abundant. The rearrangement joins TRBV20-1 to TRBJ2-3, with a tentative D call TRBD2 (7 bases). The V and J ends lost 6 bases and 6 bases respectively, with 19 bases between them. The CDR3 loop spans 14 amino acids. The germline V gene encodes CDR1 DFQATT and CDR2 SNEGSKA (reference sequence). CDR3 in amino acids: CSAHPGGPRDTQYF. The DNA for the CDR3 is TGCAGTGCCCACCCGGGGGGCCCAAGGGATACGCAGTATTTT.

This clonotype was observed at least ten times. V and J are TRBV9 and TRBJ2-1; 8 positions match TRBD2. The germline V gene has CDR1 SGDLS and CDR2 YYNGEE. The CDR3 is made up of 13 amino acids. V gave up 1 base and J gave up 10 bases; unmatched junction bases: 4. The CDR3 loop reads CASSVISGAEQFF. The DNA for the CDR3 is TGTGCCAGCAGCGTAATTAGCGGGGCAGAGCAGTTCTTC.

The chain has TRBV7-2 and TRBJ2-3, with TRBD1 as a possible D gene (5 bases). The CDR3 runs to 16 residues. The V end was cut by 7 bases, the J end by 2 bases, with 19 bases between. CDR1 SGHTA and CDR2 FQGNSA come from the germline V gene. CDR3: CASNHSPLDTTDTQYF. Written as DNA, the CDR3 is TGTGCCAGCAACCACTCGCCGCTGGACACCACAGATACGCAGTATTTT. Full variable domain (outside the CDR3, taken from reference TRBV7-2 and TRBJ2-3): GAGVSQSPSNKVTEKGKDVELRCDPISGHTALYWYRQSLGQGLEFLIYFQGNSAPDKSGLPSDRFSAERTGGSVSTLTIQRTQQEDSAVYLCASNHSPLDTTDTQYFGPGTRLTVL.

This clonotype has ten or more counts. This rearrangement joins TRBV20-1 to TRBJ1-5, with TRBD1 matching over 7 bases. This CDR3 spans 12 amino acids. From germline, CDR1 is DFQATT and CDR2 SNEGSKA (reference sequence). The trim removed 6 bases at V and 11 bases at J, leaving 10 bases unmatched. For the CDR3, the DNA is TGCAGTGCAGGGACAGCCCCTTTGGCCCAGCATTTT. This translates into CSAGTAPLAQHF.

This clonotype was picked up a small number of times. CDR3 amino acids: CASRLAGGNYNEQFF. CDR3 coding DNA: TGCGCCAGCAGACTAGCGGGGGGGAACTACAATGAGCAGTTCTTC. The rearrangement links TRBV4-1 to TRBJ2-1; TRBD2 agrees at 13 bases. V dropped 6 bases and J dropped 3; count of bases not matched to a gene: 2. This CDR3 has 15 amino acids. Germline V gene data show CDR1 as MGHRA and CDR2 as YSYEKL.

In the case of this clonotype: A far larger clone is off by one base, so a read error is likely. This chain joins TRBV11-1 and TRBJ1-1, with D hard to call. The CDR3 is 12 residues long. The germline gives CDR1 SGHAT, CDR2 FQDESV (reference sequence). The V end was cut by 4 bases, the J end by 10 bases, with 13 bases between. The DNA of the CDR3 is TGTGCCAGCAGCTGGGGTGCCGGGGTAGCTTTCTTT. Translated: CASSWGAGVAFF. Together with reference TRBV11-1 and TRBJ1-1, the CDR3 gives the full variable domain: EAEVAQSPRYKITEKSQAVAFWCDPISGHATLYWYRQILGQGPELLVQFQDESVVDDSQLPKDRFSAERLKGVDSTLKIQPAELGDSAMYLCASSWGAGVAFFGQGTRLTVV.

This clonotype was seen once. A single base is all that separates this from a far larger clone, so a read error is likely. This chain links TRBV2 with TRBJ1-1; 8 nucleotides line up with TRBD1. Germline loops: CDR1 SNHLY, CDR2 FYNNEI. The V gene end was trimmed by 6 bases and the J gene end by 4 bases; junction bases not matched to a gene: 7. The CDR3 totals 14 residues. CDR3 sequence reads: CASSSRTGFTEAFF. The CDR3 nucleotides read TGTGCCAGCAGCTCCCGGACAGGGTTCACTGAAGCTTTCTTT.

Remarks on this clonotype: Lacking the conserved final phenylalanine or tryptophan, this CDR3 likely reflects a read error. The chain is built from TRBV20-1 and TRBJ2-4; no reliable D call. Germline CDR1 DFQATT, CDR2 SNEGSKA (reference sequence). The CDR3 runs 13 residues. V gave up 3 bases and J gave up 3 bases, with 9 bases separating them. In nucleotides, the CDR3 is TGCAGTGCTAGCAGGTCGGACAAAAACATTCAGTACCTC. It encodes CSASRSDKNIQYL.

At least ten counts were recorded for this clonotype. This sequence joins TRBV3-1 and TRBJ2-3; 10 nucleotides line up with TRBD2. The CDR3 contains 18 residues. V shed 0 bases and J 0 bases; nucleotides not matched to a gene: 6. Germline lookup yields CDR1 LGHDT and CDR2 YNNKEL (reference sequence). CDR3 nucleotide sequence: TGTGCCAGCAGCCAAGAGAAGCGGGGGGGCACCAGCACAGATACGCAGTATTTT. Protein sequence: CASSQEKRGGTSTDTQYF.

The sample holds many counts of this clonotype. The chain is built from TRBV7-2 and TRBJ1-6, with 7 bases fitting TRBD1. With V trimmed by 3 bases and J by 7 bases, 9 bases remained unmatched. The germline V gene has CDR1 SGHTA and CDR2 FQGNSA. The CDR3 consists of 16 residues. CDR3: CASSFRAAGGNSPLHF. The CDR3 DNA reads TGTGCCAGCAGCTTCCGGGCCGCAGGGGGGAATTCACCCCTCCACTTT.

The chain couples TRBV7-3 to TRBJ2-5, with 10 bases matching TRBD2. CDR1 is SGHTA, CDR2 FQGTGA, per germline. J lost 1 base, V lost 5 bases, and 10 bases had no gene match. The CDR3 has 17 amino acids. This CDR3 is CASSPNPASGGQETQYF. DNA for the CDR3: TGTGCCAGCAGCCCGAACCCCGCTAGCGGGGGCCAAGAGACCCAGTACTTC.

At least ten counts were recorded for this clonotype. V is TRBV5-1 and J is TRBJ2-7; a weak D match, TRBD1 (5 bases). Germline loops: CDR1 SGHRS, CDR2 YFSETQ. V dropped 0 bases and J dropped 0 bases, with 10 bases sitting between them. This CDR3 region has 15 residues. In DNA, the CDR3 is TGCGCCAGCAGCTTGGGCGGACAAAACTCCTACGAGCAGTACTTC. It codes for CASSLGGQNSYEQYF.

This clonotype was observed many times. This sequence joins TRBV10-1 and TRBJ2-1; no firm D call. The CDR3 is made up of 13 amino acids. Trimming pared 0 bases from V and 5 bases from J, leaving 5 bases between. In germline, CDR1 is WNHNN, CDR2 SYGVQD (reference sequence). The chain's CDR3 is CASSESGNNEQFF. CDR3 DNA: TGCGCCAGCAGTGAGTCTGGGAACAATGAGCAGTTCTTC.

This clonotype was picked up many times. CDR3 residues: CASSLGWDSEDGYTF. The CDR3 DNA reads TGCGCCAGCAGCTTGGGGTGGGACAGCGAGGATGGCTACACCTTC. This rearrangement joins TRBV5-1 to TRBJ1-2, with 7 bases fitting TRBD1. The junction had 8 bases not matched to a gene; V was cut back by 0 bases and J by 6 bases. The germline CDR1 and CDR2 sequences are SGHRS and YFSETQ. CDR3 length: 15 residues. Drawing the rest from reference TRBV5-1 and TRBJ1-2, the complete variable domain is KAGVTQTPRYLIKTRGQQVTLSCSPISGHRSVSWYQQTPGQGLQFLFEYFSETQRNKGNFPGRFSGRQFSNSRSEMNVSTLELGDSALYLCASSLGWDSEDGYTFGSGTRLTVV.

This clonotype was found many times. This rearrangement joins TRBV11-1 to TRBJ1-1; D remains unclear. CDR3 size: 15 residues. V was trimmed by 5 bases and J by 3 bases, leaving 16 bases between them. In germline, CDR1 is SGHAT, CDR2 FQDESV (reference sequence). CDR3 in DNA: TGTGCCAGCAGCGAGGAGGTCCGACGGCACACTGAAGCTTTCTTT. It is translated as CASSEEVRRHTEAFF. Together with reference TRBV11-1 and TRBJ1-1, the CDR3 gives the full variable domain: EAEVAQSPRYKITEKSQAVAFWCDPISGHATLYWYRQILGQGPELLVQFQDESVVDDSQLPKDRFSAERLKGVDSTLKIQPAELGDSAMYLCASSEEVRRHTEAFFGQGTRLTVV.

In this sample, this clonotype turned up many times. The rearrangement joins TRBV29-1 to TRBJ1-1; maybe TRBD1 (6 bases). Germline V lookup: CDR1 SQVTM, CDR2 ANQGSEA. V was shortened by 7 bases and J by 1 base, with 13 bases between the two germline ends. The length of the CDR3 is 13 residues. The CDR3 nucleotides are TGCAGCGGATCCGGGACACCGAACACTGAAGCTTTCTTT. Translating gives CSGSGTPNTEAFF.

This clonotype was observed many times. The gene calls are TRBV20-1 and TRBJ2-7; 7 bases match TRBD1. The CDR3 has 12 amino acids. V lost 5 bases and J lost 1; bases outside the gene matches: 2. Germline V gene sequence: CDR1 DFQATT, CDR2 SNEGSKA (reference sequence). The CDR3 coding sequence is TGCAGTGCTCAACAGGGGTCCTACGAGCAGTACTTC. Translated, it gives CSAQQGSYEQYF.

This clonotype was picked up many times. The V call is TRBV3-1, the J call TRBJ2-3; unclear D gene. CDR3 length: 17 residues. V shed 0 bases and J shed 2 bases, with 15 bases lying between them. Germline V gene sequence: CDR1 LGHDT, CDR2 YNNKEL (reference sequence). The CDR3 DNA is TGTGCCAGCAGCCAAGATGACAACCCTTACGACACAGATACGCAGTATTTT. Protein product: CASSQDDNPYDTDTQYF.

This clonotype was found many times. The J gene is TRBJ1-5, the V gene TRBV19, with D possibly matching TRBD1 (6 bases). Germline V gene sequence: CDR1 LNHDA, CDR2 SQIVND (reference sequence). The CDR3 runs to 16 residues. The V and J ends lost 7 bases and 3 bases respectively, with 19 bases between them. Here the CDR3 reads CASTQRTDKYNQPQHF. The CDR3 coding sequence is TGTGCCAGTACCCAACGGACAGATAAATACAATCAGCCCCAGCATTTT.

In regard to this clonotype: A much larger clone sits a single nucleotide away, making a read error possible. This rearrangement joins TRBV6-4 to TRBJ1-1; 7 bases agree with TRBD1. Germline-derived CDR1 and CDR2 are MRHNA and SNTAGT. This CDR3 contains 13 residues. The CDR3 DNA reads TGTGTCAGCAGTTCGACAGGGATCACTGAAGCTTTCTTT. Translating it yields CVSSSTGITEAFF.

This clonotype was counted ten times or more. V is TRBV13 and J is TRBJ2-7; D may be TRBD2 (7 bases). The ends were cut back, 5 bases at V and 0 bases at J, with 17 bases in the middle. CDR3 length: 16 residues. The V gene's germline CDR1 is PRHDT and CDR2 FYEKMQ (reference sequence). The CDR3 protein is CASSPSGAGASYEQYF. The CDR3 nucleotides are TGTGCCAGCAGCCCCTCTGGGGCGGGGGCCTCCTACGAGCAGTACTTC.

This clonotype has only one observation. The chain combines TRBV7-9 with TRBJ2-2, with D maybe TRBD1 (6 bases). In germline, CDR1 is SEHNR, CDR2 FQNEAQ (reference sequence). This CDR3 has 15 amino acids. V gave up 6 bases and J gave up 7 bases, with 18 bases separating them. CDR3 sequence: CASRQTDRPHGELFF. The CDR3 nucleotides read TGTGCCAGCAGGCAAACCGACAGGCCCCACGGGGAGCTGTTTTTT.

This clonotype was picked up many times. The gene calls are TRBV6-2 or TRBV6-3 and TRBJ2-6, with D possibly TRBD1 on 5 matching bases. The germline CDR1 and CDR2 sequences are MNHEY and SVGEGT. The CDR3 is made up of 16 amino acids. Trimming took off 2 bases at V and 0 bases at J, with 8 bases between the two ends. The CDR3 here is CASSYGQGSGANVLTF. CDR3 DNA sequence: TGTGCCAGCAGTTACGGACAAGGCTCTGGGGCCAACGTCCTGACTTTC.

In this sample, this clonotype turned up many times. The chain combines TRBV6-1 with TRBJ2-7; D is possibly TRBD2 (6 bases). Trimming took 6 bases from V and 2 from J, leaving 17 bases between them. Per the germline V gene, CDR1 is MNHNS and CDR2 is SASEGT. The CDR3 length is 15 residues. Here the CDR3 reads CASSSERARTYEQYF. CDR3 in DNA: TGTGCCAGCAGCTCAGAGCGGGCCCGCACCTACGAGCAGTACTTC.

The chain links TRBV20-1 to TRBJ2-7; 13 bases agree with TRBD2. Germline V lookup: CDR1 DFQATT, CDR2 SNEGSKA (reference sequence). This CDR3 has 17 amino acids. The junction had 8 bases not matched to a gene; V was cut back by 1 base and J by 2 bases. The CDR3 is CSARGLAGGILPYEQYF. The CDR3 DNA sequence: TGCAGTGCTAGAGGACTAGCGGGGGGCATCCTTCCCTACGAGCAGTACTTC.

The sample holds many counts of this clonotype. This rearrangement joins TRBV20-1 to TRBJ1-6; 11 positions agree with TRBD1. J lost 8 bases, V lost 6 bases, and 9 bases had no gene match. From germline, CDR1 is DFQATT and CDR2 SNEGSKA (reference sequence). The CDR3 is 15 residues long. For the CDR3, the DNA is TGCAGTGCCTCCGGGATGGGACAGGGGGATTCACCCCTCCACTTT. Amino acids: CSASGMGQGDSPLHF.

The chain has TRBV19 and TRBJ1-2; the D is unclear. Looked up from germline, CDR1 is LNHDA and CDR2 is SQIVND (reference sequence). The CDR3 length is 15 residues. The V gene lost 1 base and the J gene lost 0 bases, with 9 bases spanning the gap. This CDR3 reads CASSIGLGANYGYTF. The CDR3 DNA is TGTGCCAGTAGTATAGGTCTTGGGGCTAACTATGGCTACACCTTC.

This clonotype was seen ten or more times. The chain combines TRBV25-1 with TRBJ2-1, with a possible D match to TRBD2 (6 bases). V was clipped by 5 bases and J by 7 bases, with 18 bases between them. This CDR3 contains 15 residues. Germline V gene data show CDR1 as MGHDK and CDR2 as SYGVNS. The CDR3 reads CASSSALALVNEQFF. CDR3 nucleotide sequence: TGTGCCAGCAGTTCAGCCCTAGCGTTAGTAAATGAGCAGTTCTTC.

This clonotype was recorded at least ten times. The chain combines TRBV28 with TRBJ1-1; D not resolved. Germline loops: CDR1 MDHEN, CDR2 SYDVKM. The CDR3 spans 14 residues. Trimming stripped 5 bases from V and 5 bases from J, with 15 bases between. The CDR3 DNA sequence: TGTGCCAGCAGTCCCCTGATCCGACGAACTGAAGCTTTCTTT. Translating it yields CASSPLIRRTEAFF.